This T cell receptor (beta chain) was captured by sequencing in a study of Ad26.COV2.S vaccination and SARS-CoV-2 variants. Produced via immunoSEQ multiplex PCR; TCRdb's table is partial and in-frame only. The data contain hundreds of thousands of clones, roughly 90% of them singletons. Treatment given: about 20 received Ad26.COV2.S at low or high dose, single or two shots; about 5 received placebo; per-sample allocation not given. The samples date from day 63 after the first vaccine or placebo injection. The CDR3 covers 15 residues. CDR1 and CDR2 (germline): SNHLY, FYNNEI. V trimming: 6 bases; J trimming: 2 bases; junction bases outside the gene matches: 4.

The V and J genes are TRBV2 and TRBJ1-6; TRBD1 aligns across 7 bases. The sequencing used peripheral blood, collected in a trial of Ad26.COV2.S vaccine versus placebo. The clonotype comes from a person between 18 and 60 years old who received the Ad26.COV2.S COVID-19 vaccine or a placebo. The CDR3 region has the DNA TGTGCCAGCAGCCTTCAGGGGGCCTATAATTCACCCCTCCACTTT. Amino acid sequence: CASSLQGAYNSPLHF.